The source of this TCR beta chain is a study of blood T cells in healthy people across ages. Concerning this clonotype: One end of the junction does not line up with germline, which may come from a read error.

Then a second PCR, running roughly 7 to 11 cycles, was carried out with a sample-barcoded 5' primer and a J-beta primer mix. TCRdb used MiXCR to reprocess the 5' RACE reads, holding one entry per CDR3 protein. The table includes 700,000 or so distinct CDR3 sequences, 22% detected once. The CDR3 totals 15 residues. Germline CDR1 SEHNR, CDR2 FQNEAQ (reference sequence). The rearrangement joins TRBV7-9 to TRBJ2-1; 9 nucleotides line up with TRBD2. The sequence derives from a man between 65 and 80 years old in good health. Material for sequencing was blood. This CDR3 reads CAISTTGTSSNEQFF. In DNA form, the CDR3 reads TGTGCCATCAGCACAACCGGGACTAGCAGCAATGAGCAGTTCTTC.